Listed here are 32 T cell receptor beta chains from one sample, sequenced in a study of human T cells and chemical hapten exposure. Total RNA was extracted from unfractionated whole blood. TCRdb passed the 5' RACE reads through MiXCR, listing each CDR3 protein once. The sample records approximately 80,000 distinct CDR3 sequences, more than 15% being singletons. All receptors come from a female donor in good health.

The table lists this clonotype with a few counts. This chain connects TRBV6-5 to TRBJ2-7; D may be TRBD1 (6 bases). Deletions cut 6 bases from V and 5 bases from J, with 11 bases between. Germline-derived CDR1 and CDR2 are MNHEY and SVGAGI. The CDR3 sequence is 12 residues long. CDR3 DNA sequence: TGTGCCAGCAGAGCTAGGGGGAACGAGCAGTACTTC. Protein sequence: CASRARGNEQYF.

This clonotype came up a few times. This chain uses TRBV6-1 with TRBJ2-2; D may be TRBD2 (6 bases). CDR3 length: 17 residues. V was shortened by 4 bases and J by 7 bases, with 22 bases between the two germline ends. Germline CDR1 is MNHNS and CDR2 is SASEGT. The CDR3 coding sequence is TGTGCCAGCAGTGTACAACCGTTGGTCGGGAGTAGCGGGGAGCTGTTTTTT. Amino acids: CASSVQPLVGSSGELFF.

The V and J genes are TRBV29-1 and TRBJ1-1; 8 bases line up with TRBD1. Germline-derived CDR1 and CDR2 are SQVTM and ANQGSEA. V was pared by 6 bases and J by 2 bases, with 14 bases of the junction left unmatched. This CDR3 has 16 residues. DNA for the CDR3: TGCAGCGTCGGCAGGGGGCCCGAGCGGAGAAACACTGAAGCTTTCTTT. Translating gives CSVGRGPERRNTEAFF.

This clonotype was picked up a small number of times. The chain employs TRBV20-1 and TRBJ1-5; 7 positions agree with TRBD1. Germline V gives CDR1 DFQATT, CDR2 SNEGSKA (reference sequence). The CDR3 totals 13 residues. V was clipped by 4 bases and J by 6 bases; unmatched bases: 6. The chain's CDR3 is CSANDREGQPQHF. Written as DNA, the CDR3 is TGCAGTGCTAATGACAGGGAGGGTCAGCCCCAGCATTTT.

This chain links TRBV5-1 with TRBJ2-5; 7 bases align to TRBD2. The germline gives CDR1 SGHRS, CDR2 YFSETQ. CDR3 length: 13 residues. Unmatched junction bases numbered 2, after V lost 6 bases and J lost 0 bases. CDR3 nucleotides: TGCGCCAGCATGGCGGGAGACCAAGAGACCCAGTACTTC. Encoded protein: CASMAGDQETQYF.

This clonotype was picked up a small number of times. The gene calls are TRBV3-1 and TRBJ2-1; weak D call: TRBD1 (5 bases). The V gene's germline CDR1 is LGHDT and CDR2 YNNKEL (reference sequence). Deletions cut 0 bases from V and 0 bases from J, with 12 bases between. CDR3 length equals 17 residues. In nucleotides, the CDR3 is TGTGCCAGCAGCCAAGATTGGGGCGGAAACTCCTACAATGAGCAGTTCTTC. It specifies CASSQDWGGNSYNEQFF.

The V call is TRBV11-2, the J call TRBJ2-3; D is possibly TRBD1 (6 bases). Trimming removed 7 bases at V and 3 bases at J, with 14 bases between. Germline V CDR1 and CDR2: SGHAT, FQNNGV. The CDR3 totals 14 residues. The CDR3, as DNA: TGTGCCAGCACCCTCCTGAGGGGGACAGATACGCAGTATTTT. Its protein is CASTLLRGTDTQYF.

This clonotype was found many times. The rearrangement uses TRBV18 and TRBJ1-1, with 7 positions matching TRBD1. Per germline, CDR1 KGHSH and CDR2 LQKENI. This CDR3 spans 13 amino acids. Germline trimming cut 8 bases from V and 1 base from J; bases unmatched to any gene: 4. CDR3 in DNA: TGTGCCAGCAGCCGGACAGGGAACACTGAAGCTTTCTTT. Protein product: CASSRTGNTEAFF.

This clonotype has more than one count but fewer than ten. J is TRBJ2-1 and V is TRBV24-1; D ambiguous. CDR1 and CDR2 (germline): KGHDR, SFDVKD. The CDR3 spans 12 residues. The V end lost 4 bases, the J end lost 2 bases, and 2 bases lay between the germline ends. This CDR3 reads CATSDPYNEQFF. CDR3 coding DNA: TGTGCCACCAGTGACCCCTACAATGAGCAGTTCTTC.

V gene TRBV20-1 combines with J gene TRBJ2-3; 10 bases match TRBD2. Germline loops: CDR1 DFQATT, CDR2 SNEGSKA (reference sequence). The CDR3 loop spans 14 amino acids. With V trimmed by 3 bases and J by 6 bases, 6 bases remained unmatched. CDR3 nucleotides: TGCAGTGCTAGCGGGGGACTAGCGTCGGATACGCAGTATTTT. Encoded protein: CSASGGLASDTQYF.

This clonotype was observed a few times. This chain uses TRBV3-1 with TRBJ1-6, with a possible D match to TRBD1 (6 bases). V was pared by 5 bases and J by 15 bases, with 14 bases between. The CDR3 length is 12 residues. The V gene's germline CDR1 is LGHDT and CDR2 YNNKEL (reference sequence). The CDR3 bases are TGTGCCAGCAGCAACCGGGACACCAACCTCCACTTT. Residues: CASSNRDTNLHF. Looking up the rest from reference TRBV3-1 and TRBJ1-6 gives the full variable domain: DTAVSQTPKYLVTQMGNDKSIKCEQNLGHDTMYWYKQDSKKFLKIMFSYNNKELIINETVPNRFSPKSPDKAHLNLHINSLELGDSAVYFCASSNRDTNLHFGNGTRLTVT.

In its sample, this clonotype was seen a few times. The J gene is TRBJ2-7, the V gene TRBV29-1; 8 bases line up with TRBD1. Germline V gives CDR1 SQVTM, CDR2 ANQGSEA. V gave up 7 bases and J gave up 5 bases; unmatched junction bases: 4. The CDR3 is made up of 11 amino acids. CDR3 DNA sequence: TGCAGCGCCCTGACAGGGGACGAGCAGTACTTC. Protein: CSALTGDEQYF.

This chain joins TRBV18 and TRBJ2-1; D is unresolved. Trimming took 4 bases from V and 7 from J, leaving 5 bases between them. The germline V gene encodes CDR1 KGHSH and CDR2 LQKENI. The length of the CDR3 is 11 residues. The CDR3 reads CASSLENEQFF. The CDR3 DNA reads TGTGCCAGCTCACTAGAAAATGAGCAGTTCTTC. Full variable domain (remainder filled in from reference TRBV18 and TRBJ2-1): NAGVMQNPRHLVRRRGQEARLRCSPMKGHSHVYWYRQLPEEGLKFMVYLQKENIIDESGMPKERFSAEFPKEGPSILRIQQVVRGDSAAYFCASSLENEQFFGPGTRLTVL.

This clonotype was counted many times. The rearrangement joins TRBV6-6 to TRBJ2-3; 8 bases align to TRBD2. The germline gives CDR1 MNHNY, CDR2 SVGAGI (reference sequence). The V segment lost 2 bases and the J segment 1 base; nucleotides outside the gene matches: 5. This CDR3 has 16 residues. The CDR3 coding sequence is TGTGCCAGCAGTTACGCGGGGCGGGGGGGCACAGATACGCAGTATTTT. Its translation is CASSYAGRGGTDTQYF.

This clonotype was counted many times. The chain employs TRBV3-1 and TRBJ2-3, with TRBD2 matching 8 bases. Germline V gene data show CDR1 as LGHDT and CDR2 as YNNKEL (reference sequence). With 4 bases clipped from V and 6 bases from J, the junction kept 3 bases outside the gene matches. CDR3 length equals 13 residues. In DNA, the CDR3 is TGTGCCAGCAGCCGGACTAGCTCCGATACGCAGTATTTT. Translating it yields CASSRTSSDTQYF.

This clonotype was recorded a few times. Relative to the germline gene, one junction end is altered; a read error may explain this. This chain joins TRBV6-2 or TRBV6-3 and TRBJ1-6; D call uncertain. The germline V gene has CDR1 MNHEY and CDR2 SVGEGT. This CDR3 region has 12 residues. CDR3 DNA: TGTGCCAGCAGGTTTACCGTATCCCCTGCGGACTTT. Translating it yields CASRFTVSPADF.

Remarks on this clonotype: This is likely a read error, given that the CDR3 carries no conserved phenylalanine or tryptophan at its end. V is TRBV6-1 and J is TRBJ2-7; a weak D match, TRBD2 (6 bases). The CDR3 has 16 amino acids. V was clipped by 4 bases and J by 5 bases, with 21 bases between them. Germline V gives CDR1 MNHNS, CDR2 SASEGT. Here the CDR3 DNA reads TGTGCCAGCAGTGCTGGCGGACTAATCCAAAGGGACGAGCAGTACTTG. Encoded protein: CASSAGGLIQRDEQYL.

The CDR3 here is CSASLLAGGSDTQYF. DNA of the CDR3: TGCAGTGCTAGCCTCCTAGCGGGAGGTTCAGATACGCAGTATTTT. The genes are TRBV20-1 and TRBJ2-3; TRBD2 agrees at 11 bases. The germline CDR1 and CDR2 sequences are DFQATT and SNEGSKA (reference sequence). The CDR3 is 15 amino acids. Germline trimming cut 3 bases from V and 4 bases from J; bases unmatched to any gene: 6.

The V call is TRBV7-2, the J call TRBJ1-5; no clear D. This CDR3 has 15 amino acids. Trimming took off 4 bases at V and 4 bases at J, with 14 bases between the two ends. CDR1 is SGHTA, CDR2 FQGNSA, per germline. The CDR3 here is CASSSYHTVNQPQHF. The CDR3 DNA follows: TGTGCCAGCAGCTCCTATCACACCGTAAATCAGCCCCAGCATTTT. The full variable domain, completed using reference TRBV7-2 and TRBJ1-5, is GAGVSQSPSNKVTEKGKDVELRCDPISGHTALYWYRQSLGQGLEFLIYFQGNSAPDKSGLPSDRFSAERTGGSVSTLTIQRTQQEDSAVYLCASSSYHTVNQPQHFGDGTRLSIL.

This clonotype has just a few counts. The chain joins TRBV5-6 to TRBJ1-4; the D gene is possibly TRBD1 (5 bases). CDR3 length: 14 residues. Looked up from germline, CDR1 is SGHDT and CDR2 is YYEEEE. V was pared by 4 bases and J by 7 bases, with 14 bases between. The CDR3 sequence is CASSRGTPGEKLFF. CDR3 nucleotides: TGTGCCAGCAGCCGCGGGACCCCGGGTGAAAAACTGTTTTTT.

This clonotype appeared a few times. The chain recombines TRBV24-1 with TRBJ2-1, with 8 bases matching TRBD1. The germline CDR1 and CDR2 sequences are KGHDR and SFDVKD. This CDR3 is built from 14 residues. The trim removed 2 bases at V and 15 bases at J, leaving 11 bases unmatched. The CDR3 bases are TGTGCCACCAGTGATTCCTCGGACAGGGTAGAACGGTTCTTC. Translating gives CATSDSSDRVERFF.

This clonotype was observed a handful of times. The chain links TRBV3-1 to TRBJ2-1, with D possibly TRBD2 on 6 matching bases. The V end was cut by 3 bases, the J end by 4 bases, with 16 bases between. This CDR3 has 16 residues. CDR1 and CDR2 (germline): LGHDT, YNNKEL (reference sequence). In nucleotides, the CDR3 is TGTGCCAGCAGCCATTCCAGTAGCGGATTATACAATGAGCAGTTCTTC. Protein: CASSHSSSGLYNEQFF.

CDR3 nucleotide sequence: TGTGCCAGCAGCTTAAATCCCAGGGACGAGCAGTACTTC. Translating it yields CASSLNPRDEQYF. The V and J genes are TRBV7-6 and TRBJ2-7; a possible D gene is TRBD1 (5 bases). Germline V gene lookup returns CDR1 SGHVS and CDR2 FNYEAQ. The CDR3 runs 13 residues. The V end lost 2 bases, the J end lost 5 bases, and 10 bases lay between the germline ends.

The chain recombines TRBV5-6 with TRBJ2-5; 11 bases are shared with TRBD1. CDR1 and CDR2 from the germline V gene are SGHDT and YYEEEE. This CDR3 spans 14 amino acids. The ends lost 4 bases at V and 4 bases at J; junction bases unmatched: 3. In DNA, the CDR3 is TGTGCCAGCAGCCAGGGACAGGGGGGAGAGACCCAGTACTTC. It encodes CASSQGQGGETQYF. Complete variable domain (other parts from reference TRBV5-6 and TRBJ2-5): DAGVTQSPTHLIKTRGQQVTLRCSPKSGHDTVSWYQQALGQGPQFIFQYYEEEERQRGNFPDRFSGHQFPNYSSELNVNALLLGDSALYLCASSQGQGGETQYFGPGTRLLVL.

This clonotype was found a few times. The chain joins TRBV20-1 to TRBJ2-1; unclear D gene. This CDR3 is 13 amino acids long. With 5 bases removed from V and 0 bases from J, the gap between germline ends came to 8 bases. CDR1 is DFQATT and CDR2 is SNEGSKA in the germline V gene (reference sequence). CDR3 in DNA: TGCAGTGCTCCTCTTAGCTCCTACAATGAGCAGTTCTTC. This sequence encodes CSAPLSSYNEQFF.

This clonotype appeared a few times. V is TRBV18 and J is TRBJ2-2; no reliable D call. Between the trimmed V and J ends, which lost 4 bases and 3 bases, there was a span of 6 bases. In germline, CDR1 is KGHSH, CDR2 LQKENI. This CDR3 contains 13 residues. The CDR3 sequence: CASSLPDTGELFF. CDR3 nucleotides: TGTGCCAGCTCACTGCCCGACACCGGGGAGCTGTTTTTT.

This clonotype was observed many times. The CDR3 DNA sequence: TGTGCCAGCAGCCAGGACAGGGGGCGATACAATGAGCAGTTCTTC. As protein: CASSQDRGRYNEQFF. The chain uses TRBV7-9 and TRBJ2-1, with 11 bases matching TRBD1. CDR1 and CDR2 from the germline V gene are SEHNR and FQNEAQ (reference sequence). V trimming: 5 bases; J trimming: 4 bases; junction bases outside the gene matches: 4. The CDR3 is 15 residues long.

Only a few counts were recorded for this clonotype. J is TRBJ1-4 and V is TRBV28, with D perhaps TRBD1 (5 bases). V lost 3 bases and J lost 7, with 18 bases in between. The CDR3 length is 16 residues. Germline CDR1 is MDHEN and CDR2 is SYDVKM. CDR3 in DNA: TGTGCCAGCAGTTTGGGGGGTGCCAGGGCCGGTGAAAAACTGTTTTTT. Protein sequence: CASSLGGARAGEKLFF. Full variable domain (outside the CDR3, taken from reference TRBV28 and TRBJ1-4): DVKVTQSSRYLVKRTGEKVFLECVQDMDHENMFWYRQDPGLGLRLIYFSYDVKMKEKGDIPEGYSVSREKKERFSLILESASTNQTSMYLCASSLGGARAGEKLFFGSGTQLSVL.

The CDR3 coding sequence is TGTGCCAGCAGCCTGACTAGTCGTGGTACGCAGTATTTT. It yields the protein CASSLTSRGTQYF. This rearrangement joins TRBV7-2 to TRBJ2-3; D possibly corresponds to TRBD2 (6 bases). This CDR3 region has 13 residues. Germline V gene data show CDR1 as SGHTA and CDR2 as FQGNSA. The germline V and J ends were trimmed by 5 bases and 8 bases, with 14 bases remaining between them.

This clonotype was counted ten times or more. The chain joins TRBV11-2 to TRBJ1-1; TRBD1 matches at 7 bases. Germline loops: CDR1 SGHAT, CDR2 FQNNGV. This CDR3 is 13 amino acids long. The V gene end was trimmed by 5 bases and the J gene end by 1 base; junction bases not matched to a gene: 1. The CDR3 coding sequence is TGTGCCAGCAGCGGGGACAGGAACACTGAAGCTTTCTTT. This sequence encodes CASSGDRNTEAFF.

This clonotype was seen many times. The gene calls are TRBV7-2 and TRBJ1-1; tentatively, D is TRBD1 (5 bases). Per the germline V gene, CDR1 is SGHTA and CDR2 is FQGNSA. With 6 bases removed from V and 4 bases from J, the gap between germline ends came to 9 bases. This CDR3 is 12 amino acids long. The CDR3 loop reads CASRQTVTEAFF. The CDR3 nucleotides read TGTGCCAGCAGGCAGACAGTCACTGAAGCTTTCTTT.

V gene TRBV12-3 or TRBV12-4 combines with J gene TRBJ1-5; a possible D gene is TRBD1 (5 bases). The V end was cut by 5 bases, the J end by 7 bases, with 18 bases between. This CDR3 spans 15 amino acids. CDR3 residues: CASSPGTPNNQPQHF. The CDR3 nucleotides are TGTGCCAGCAGTCCGGGGACCCCAAATAACCAGCCCCAGCATTTT.